A single sample is the source of the 8 T cell receptor beta chains below, sequenced in a study of human T cells and chemical hapten exposure. Time point of the sample: patch test 2, 6 weeks after DPC sensitization. The sample's treatment: therapeutic diphenylcyclopropenone sensitization with weekly scalp DPC. TCRdb called the RACE reads again in MiXCR, with one record for every CDR3 protein. The data hold about 95,000 distinct CDR3 sequences, with over 10% observed a single time. The sample was whole blood, taken in connection with sensitization to the hapten diphenylcyclopropenone (DPC). The receptors shown here come from a woman aged 35 to 49 with alopecia areata. Some clones in this sample may be carry-over from other donors' samples.

This clonotype has at least ten counts. The rearrangement joins TRBV7-2 to TRBJ2-3; TRBD2 matches 8 bases. The CDR3 is 14 amino acids. Trimming removed 6 bases from V and 0 bases from J; junction bases left unmatched: 2. Germline V gene lookup returns CDR1 SGHTA and CDR2 FQGNSA. CDR3 sequence: CASRGLVSTDTQYF. Written as DNA, the CDR3 is TGTGCCAGCAGGGGACTAGTAAGCACAGATACGCAGTATTTT.

The chain employs TRBV2 and TRBJ2-1; 7 bases are shared with TRBD1. V trimming: 11 bases; J trimming: 0 bases; junction bases outside the gene matches: 7. CDR3 length: 14 amino acids. Germline V gene sequence: CDR1 SNHLY, CDR2 FYNNEI. CDR3: CAYGQVRSYNEQFF. For the CDR3, the DNA is TGTGCCTACGGACAGGTGCGCTCCTACAATGAGCAGTTCTTC.

This clonotype was observed at least ten times. The rearrangement uses TRBV7-8 and TRBJ2-5; 11 bases are shared with TRBD1. Germline V CDR1 and CDR2: SGHVS, FQNEAQ. The CDR3 extends over 16 amino acids. The V gene end was trimmed by 5 bases and the J gene end by 5 bases; junction bases not matched to a gene: 10. The CDR3 protein is CASSLQRTGGMETQYF. The CDR3, as DNA: TGTGCCAGCAGCCTACAGAGGACAGGGGGCATGGAGACCCAGTACTTC.

The sample holds many counts of this clonotype. This rearrangement joins TRBV5-5 to TRBJ1-2, with 9 bases that match TRBD1. This CDR3 contains 15 residues. The ends lost 3 bases at V and 3 bases at J; junction bases unmatched: 6. Germline V lookup: CDR1 SGHKS, CDR2 YYEKEE (reference sequence). The CDR3 nucleotides are TGTGCCAGCAGCTCCGGGACAGGGATCGACTATGGCTACACCTTC. Translation: CASSSGTGIDYGYTF.

This clonotype was found a few times. The genes are TRBV6-2 or TRBV6-3 and TRBJ2-5; 12 bases agree with TRBD2. The trim removed 5 bases at V and 0 bases at J, leaving 7 bases unmatched. CDR3 length: 17 residues. Germline CDR1 MNHEY, CDR2 SVGEGT. The CDR3 nucleotides are TGTGCCAGCAGTCCGAGACTAGCGGGGGCGAACCAAGAGACCCAGTACTTC. It yields the protein CASSPRLAGANQETQYF.

J is TRBJ2-7 and V is TRBV20-1; the D gene could be TRBD1 or TRBD2 (6 bases each). Germline V gives CDR1 DFQATT, CDR2 SNEGSKA (reference sequence). The CDR3 is 14 residues long. V lost 4 bases and J lost 2, with 15 bases in between. CDR3 nucleotide sequence: TGCAGTGCTATAGGGGGGAAAGGGGCCTACGAGCAGTACTTC. It codes for CSAIGGKGAYEQYF.

This clonotype was counted a few times. The chain joins TRBV6-2 or TRBV6-3 to TRBJ2-7; D could derive from TRBD1 or TRBD2 (6 bases each). CDR1 and CDR2 from the germline V gene are MNHEY and SVGEGT. The CDR3 loop spans 14 amino acids. Trimming cost V 7 bases and J 0 bases, with 13 bases left between them. For the CDR3, the DNA is TGTGCCAGCAAAATGAAGGGGGGCTCCTACGAGCAGTACTTC. It translates to CASKMKGGSYEQYF.

This clonotype was seen a few times. The rearrangement links TRBV12-3 or TRBV12-4 to TRBJ2-1; 11 bases line up with TRBD2. The CDR3 loop spans 20 amino acids. With V trimmed by 3 bases and J by 3 bases, 16 bases remained unmatched. The CDR3 nucleotides are TGTGCCAGCAGTTTTCGTTTGACTAGCGGGGTGAGCCGGAGCTACAATGAGCAGTTCTTC. Its protein is CASSFRLTSGVSRSYNEQFF.